This TCR beta chain appears in the sequencing data of a study of PD-L1 blockade in urothelial cancer. Study-wide background: From 0 to 3 prior chemotherapy regimens had been given to the patients.

Only in-frame clones appear in the TCRdb table, and some are missing; sequencing was by immunoSEQ multiplex PCR. The repertoire includes about 72,000 clones, around 88% of them detected once, and 15% sits in the top ten. Time point: pretreatment peripheral blood. This CDR3 is 15 amino acids long. CDR1 is LGHNA, CDR2 YSLEER, per germline. Trimming took 0 bases from V and 0 from J, leaving 8 bases between them. The source is a man aged 55 to 70 with urothelial cancer. This sequence joins TRBV4-3 and TRBJ1-1; D may be TRBD1 (5 bases). The sequencing used PBMCs, collected around atezolizumab (anti-PD-L1) treatment. CDR3 sequence reads: CASSQEAGLNTEAFF. The CDR3 DNA reads TGCGCCAGCAGCCAAGAGGCAGGGCTGAACACTGAAGCTTTCTTT.